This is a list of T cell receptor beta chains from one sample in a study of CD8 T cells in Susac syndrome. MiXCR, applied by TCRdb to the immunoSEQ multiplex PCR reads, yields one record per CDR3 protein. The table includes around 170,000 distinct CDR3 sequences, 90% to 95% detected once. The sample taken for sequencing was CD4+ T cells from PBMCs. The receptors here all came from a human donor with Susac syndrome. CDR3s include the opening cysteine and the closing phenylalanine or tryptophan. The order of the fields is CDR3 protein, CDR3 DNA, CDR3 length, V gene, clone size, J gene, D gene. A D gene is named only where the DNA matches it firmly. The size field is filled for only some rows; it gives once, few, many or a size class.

cdr3_aa: CASKGGGVDEQFF
cdr3_nt: TGTGCCAGCAAGGGCGGGGGGGTCGATGAGCAGTTCTTC
cdr3_length: 13
v_call: TRBV2
clone_size: .
j_call: TRBJ2-1
d_call: TRBD2

cdr3_aa: CSASSTGRMDYGYTF
cdr3_nt: TGCAGTGCTAGTTCCACAGGGAGGATGGACTATGGCTACACCTTC
cdr3_length: 15
v_call: TRBV20-1
clone_size: .
j_call: TRBJ1-2
d_call: .

cdr3_aa: CASSLDGDRYTDTQYF
cdr3_nt: TGTGCCAGCAGCTTAGATGGGGACAGGTACACAGATACGCAGTATTTT
cdr3_length: 16
v_call: TRBV7-2
clone_size: .
j_call: TRBJ2-3
d_call: TRBD1

cdr3_aa: CASSSGDPYQPQHF
cdr3_nt: TGTGCCAGCAGCTCCGGGGACCCATATCAGCCCCAGCATTTT
cdr3_length: 14
v_call: TRBV7-9
clone_size: .
j_call: TRBJ1-5
d_call: .

cdr3_aa: CASSLVDRVANEQFF
cdr3_nt: TGCGCCAGCAGCCTGGTAGACAGGGTAGCCAATGAGCAGTTCTTC
cdr3_length: 15
v_call: TRBV5-1
clone_size: .
j_call: TRBJ2-1
d_call: TRBD1

cdr3_aa: CSARIAGISNQPQHF
cdr3_nt: TGCAGTGCGAGGATAGCAGGGATTAGCAATCAGCCCCAGCATTTT
cdr3_length: 15
v_call: TRBV20-1
clone_size: .
j_call: TRBJ1-5
d_call: .

cdr3_aa: CSVGQGANDTQYF
cdr3_nt: TGCAGCGTTGGGCAGGGGGCGAATGATACGCAGTATTTT
cdr3_length: 13
v_call: TRBV29-1
clone_size: .
j_call: TRBJ2-3
d_call: TRBD1

cdr3_aa: CASSELAYGYTF
cdr3_nt: TGTGCCAGCAGTGAACTGGCCTATGGCTACACCTTC
cdr3_length: 12
v_call: TRBV2
clone_size: .
j_call: TRBJ1-2
d_call: .

cdr3_aa: CASSVWAGGPGEQFF
cdr3_nt: TGTGCCAGCAGCGTATGGGCGGGGGGGCCCGGTGAGCAGTTCTTC
cdr3_length: 15
v_call: TRBV9
clone_size: once
j_call: TRBJ2-1
d_call: TRBD2

cdr3_aa: CASSLTVTTSFDTQYF
cdr3_nt: TGTGCCAGCAGCTTAACGGTGACTACTTCTTTTGATACGCAGTATTTT
cdr3_length: 16
v_call: TRBV7-3
clone_size: once
j_call: TRBJ2-3
d_call: .

cdr3_aa: CASSHRGERHTGELFF
cdr3_nt: TGTGCCAGTAGTCACAGGGGAGAGCGGCACACCGGGGAGCTGTTTTTT
cdr3_length: 16
v_call: TRBV19
clone_size: once
j_call: TRBJ2-2
d_call: TRBD1

cdr3_aa: CASSFRSSGGQETQYF
cdr3_nt: TGTGCCAGCAGCTTCCGATCTAGCGGGGGTCAAGAGACCCAGTACTTC
cdr3_length: 16
v_call: TRBV7-2
clone_size: .
j_call: TRBJ2-5
d_call: TRBD2

cdr3_aa: CASSQGSPGKETQYF
cdr3_nt: TGTGCCAGCAGCCAGGGCTCCCCGGGCAAGGAGACCCAGTACTTC
cdr3_length: 15
v_call: TRBV4-2
clone_size: .
j_call: TRBJ2-5
d_call: .

cdr3_aa: CATSRDRGDGYTF
cdr3_nt: TGTGCCACCAGCAGAGATCGGGGGGATGGCTACACCTTC
cdr3_length: 13
v_call: TRBV15
clone_size: .
j_call: TRBJ1-2
d_call: .

cdr3_aa: CSARVTRESNQPQHF
cdr3_nt: TGCAGTGCTAGAGTGACTCGGGAAAGTAATCAGCCCCAGCATTTT
cdr3_length: 15
v_call: TRBV20-1
clone_size: .
j_call: TRBJ1-5
d_call: .

cdr3_aa: CASSSDPNEKLFF
cdr3_nt: TGCGCCAGCAGCTCAGACCCTAATGAAAAACTGTTTTTT
cdr3_length: 13
v_call: TRBV5-1
clone_size: once
j_call: TRBJ1-4
d_call: .

cdr3_aa: CSVGGGQVAEQYF
cdr3_nt: TGCAGCGTTGGAGGCGGACAGGTGGCCGAGCAGTACTTC
cdr3_length: 13
v_call: TRBV29-1
clone_size: once
j_call: TRBJ2-7
d_call: TRBD1

cdr3_aa: CASSHREGYTF
cdr3_nt: TGTGCCAGCAGCCACAGGGAAGGCTACACCTTC
cdr3_length: 11
v_call: TRBV7-2
clone_size: .
j_call: TRBJ1-2
d_call: .

cdr3_aa: CASSGVQVETQYF
cdr3_nt: TGCGCCAGCAGCGGGGTCCAAGTAGAGACCCAGTACTTC
cdr3_length: 13
v_call: TRBV10-2
clone_size: .
j_call: TRBJ2-5
d_call: .

cdr3_aa: CASSTDPTATDTQYF
cdr3_nt: TGTGCCAGCAGCACGGACCCCACGGCGACAGATACGCAGTATTTT
cdr3_length: 15
v_call: TRBV7-2
clone_size: .
j_call: TRBJ2-3
d_call: .

cdr3_aa: CSASSQGAQDQPQHF
cdr3_nt: TGCAGTGCTAGTTCCCAGGGGGCGCAGGATCAGCCCCAGCATTTT
cdr3_length: 15
v_call: TRBV20-1
clone_size: .
j_call: TRBJ1-5
d_call: TRBD1

cdr3_aa: CASSRDRFYGYTF
cdr3_nt: TGTGCCAGCAGCCGGGACAGATTCTATGGCTACACCTTC
cdr3_length: 13
v_call: TRBV12-3/TRBV12-4
clone_size: .
j_call: TRBJ1-2
d_call: TRBD1

cdr3_aa: CASSFKGILYEQYF
cdr3_nt: TGTGCCAGCAGTTTTAAGGGCATCCTCTACGAGCAGTACTTC
cdr3_length: 14
v_call: TRBV27
clone_size: once
j_call: TRBJ2-7
d_call: .

cdr3_aa: CAWIRQVYRNTEAFF
cdr3_nt: TGTGCCTGGATCAGACAGGTTTATAGGAACACTGAAGCTTTCTTT
cdr3_length: 15
v_call: TRBV30
clone_size: .
j_call: TRBJ1-1
d_call: .

cdr3_aa: CASSRGIGELFF
cdr3_nt: TGTGCCAGCAGCCGCGGTATCGGGGAGCTGTTTTTT
cdr3_length: 12
v_call: TRBV3-1
clone_size: .
j_call: TRBJ2-2
d_call: .

cdr3_aa: CSVEVFGQGELFF
cdr3_nt: TGCAGCGTTGAAGTCTTCGGACAGGGGGAGCTGTTTTTT
cdr3_length: 13
v_call: TRBV29-1
clone_size: .
j_call: TRBJ2-2
d_call: .

cdr3_aa: CASSPQDRVSYEQYF
cdr3_nt: TGTGCCAGCTCACCCCAGGACAGGGTCTCCTACGAGCAGTACTTC
cdr3_length: 15
v_call: TRBV18
clone_size: .
j_call: TRBJ2-7
d_call: TRBD1

cdr3_aa: CASSPLAGAQETQYF
cdr3_nt: TGCGCCAGCAGTCCCCTAGCGGGGGCCCAAGAGACCCAGTACTTC
cdr3_length: 15
v_call: TRBV5-1
clone_size: .
j_call: TRBJ2-5
d_call: TRBD2

cdr3_aa: CASKKRTANTEAFF
cdr3_nt: TGTGCCAGCAAGAAAAGGACGGCGAACACTGAAGCTTTCTTT
cdr3_length: 14
v_call: TRBV19
clone_size: .
j_call: TRBJ1-1
d_call: .

cdr3_aa: CASSGGRADEQYF
cdr3_nt: TGCGCCAGCAGCGGGGGGCGGGCGGACGAGCAGTACTTC
cdr3_length: 13
v_call: TRBV5-1
clone_size: .
j_call: TRBJ2-7
d_call: .

cdr3_aa: CATSRRGYSTEAFF
cdr3_nt: TGTGCCACCAGCAGACGAGGATATAGCACTGAAGCTTTCTTT
cdr3_length: 14
v_call: TRBV15
clone_size: .
j_call: TRBJ1-1
d_call: .

cdr3_aa: CASSLTALNTEAFF
cdr3_nt: TGTGCCAGCAGCTTGACAGCTCTGAACACTGAAGCTTTCTTT
cdr3_length: 14
v_call: TRBV7-9
clone_size: .
j_call: TRBJ1-1
d_call: .

cdr3_aa: CSANPGTGNSPLHF
cdr3_nt: TGCAGTGCTAACCCCGGGACTGGAAATTCACCCCTCCACTTT
cdr3_length: 14
v_call: TRBV20-1
clone_size: once
j_call: TRBJ1-6
d_call: .

cdr3_aa: CASSPTGQTNYGYTF
cdr3_nt: TGCGCCAGCAGCCCAACGGGACAGACCAACTATGGCTACACCTTC
cdr3_length: 15
v_call: TRBV5-1
clone_size: .
j_call: TRBJ1-2
d_call: TRBD1

cdr3_aa: CASSSVGTSGEETQYF
cdr3_nt: TGTGCCAGCAGCTCGGTGGGGACTAGCGGGGAAGAGACCCAGTACTTC
cdr3_length: 16
v_call: TRBV7-8
clone_size: .
j_call: TRBJ2-5
d_call: TRBD2

cdr3_aa: CASSQRGGRETQYF
cdr3_nt: TGTGCCAGCAGCCAAAGAGGGGGCCGAGAGACCCAGTACTTC
cdr3_length: 14
v_call: TRBV7-9
clone_size: .
j_call: TRBJ2-5
d_call: TRBD1

cdr3_aa: CASSQQVAKNIQYF
cdr3_nt: TGTGCCAGCAGCCAACAGGTAGCCAAAAACATTCAGTACTTC
cdr3_length: 14
v_call: TRBV14
clone_size: .
j_call: TRBJ2-4
d_call: .

cdr3_aa: CASSVDLGASGDEQFF
cdr3_nt: TGTGCCAGCAGCGTAGATCTGGGGGCTAGCGGGGATGAGCAGTTCTTC
cdr3_length: 16
v_call: TRBV9
clone_size: .
j_call: TRBJ2-1
d_call: TRBD2

cdr3_aa: CSVWRGSTDTQYF
cdr3_nt: TGCAGCGTCTGGCGGGGGAGCACAGATACGCAGTATTTT
cdr3_length: 13
v_call: TRBV20-1
clone_size: .
j_call: TRBJ2-3
d_call: TRBD2

cdr3_aa: CASSNRVFSGANVLTF
cdr3_nt: TGTGCCAGCAGCAACAGGGTTTTCTCTGGGGCCAACGTCCTGACTTTC
cdr3_length: 16
v_call: TRBV7-9
clone_size: .
j_call: TRBJ2-6
d_call: .

cdr3_aa: CASKKDRGGTDTQYF
cdr3_nt: TGTGCCAGCAAAAAAGACAGGGGGGGGACAGATACGCAGTATTTT
cdr3_length: 15
v_call: TRBV2
clone_size: .
j_call: TRBJ2-3
d_call: TRBD1